This entry is about one T cell receptor (beta chain). Seattle participants joined during active infection and were tracked over time. The sample belongs to a study of blood T cell repertoires in COVID-19. The CDR3 runs to 11 residues. V shed 4 bases and J shed 5 bases, with 6 bases lying between them. Germline CDR1 SGHNT, CDR2 YYREEE (reference sequence). Per the authors' pipeline: Nucleated cell number was recorded as an estimate derived from reference gene primer amplification. Profiled with immunoSEQ multiplex PCR; TCRdb holds only in-frame clones, not every one. That table furnishes V, J and clone size, whereas the DNA furnished D and trimming. The table shows approximately 500,000 clones, with around nine tenths occurring only once.

The source is a woman in her forties or fifties with COVID-19, enrolled during active disease. The rearrangement uses TRBV5-4 and TRBJ2-5, with D uncertain. The sequenced material came from peripheral blood. CDR3 bases: TGTGCCAGCAGCCAGAGGGAGACCCAGTACTTC. Its translation: CASSQRETQYF. Full variable domain (rest looked up from reference TRBV5-4 and TRBJ2-5): ETGVTQSPTHLIKTRGQQVTLRCSSQSGHNTVSWYQQALGQGPQFIFQYYREEENGRGNFPPRFSGLQFPNYSSELNVNALELDDSALYLCASSQRETQYFGPGTRLLVL.